This T cell receptor beta chain is drawn from a study of T-cell memory formation after mild COVID-19. About the research overall: Among the donors, TCR clusters were largely specific to each donor.

This clonotype was recorded many times. The CDR3 has 14 amino acids. Germline values: CDR1 KGHSH, CDR2 LQKENI. V shed 4 bases and J shed 1 base, with 7 bases lying between them. TCRdb redid the calling of the 5' RACE reads with MiXCR, one entry per CDR3 protein. The sample shows under 250,000 distinct CDR3 sequences, around 8.8% of them seen only once. The sample comprised PBMCs or a T cell subset sorted from them (not recorded which). The V and J genes are TRBV18 and TRBJ2-2; TRBD1 might be the D (5 bases). The receptor was derived from a man aged 18 to 30 who had mild COVID-19 (a few samples of this study predate the infection). Cell type and time point are not known. The CDR3: CASSLDRNTGELFF. The CDR3 nucleotides read TGTGCCAGCTCACTAGACAGGAACACCGGGGAGCTGTTTTTT.